A single sample gave rise to the 2 T cell receptor beta chains below, sequenced in a study of T cells in Graves' hyperthyroidism and ophthalmopathy. The TCR beta CDR3 regions underwent amplification using RNA transcripts as the source. During a first-round RT-PCR of the TCR CDR3, the HTBI primer set was used. TCRdb re-derived calls from the multiplex PCR reads in MiXCR, one entry per CDR3 protein. Among under 700,000 distinct CDR3 sequences, over 15% were seen once, and the ten largest hold around 19%. The sequencing sample was made of blood. These TCRs come from a woman between 18 and 29 years old with Graves' hyperthyroidism.

This clonotype was found many times. The chain couples TRBV5-6 to TRBJ1-2, with D perhaps TRBD1 (6 bases). V lost 0 bases, J lost 4 bases, and 16 bases lay in between. Germline V lookup: CDR1 SGHDT, CDR2 YYEEEE. The CDR3 totals 16 residues. This CDR3 reads CASSLAGQLTRYGYTF. Written as DNA, the CDR3 is TGTGCCAGCAGCTTGGCTGGACAGTTGACTCGCTATGGCTACACCTTC.

This clonotype was seen more than once but under ten times. This chain joins TRBV27 and TRBJ2-7; D is perhaps TRBD2 (6 bases). V gave up 5 bases and J gave up 6 bases, with 17 bases separating them. The length of the CDR3 is 14 residues. In germline, CDR1 is MNHEY, CDR2 SMNVEV (reference sequence). CDR3 in DNA: TGTGCCAGCAGTGCGACGACTAGGTTGGGCGAGCAGTACTTC. Its translation: CASSATTRLGEQYF.